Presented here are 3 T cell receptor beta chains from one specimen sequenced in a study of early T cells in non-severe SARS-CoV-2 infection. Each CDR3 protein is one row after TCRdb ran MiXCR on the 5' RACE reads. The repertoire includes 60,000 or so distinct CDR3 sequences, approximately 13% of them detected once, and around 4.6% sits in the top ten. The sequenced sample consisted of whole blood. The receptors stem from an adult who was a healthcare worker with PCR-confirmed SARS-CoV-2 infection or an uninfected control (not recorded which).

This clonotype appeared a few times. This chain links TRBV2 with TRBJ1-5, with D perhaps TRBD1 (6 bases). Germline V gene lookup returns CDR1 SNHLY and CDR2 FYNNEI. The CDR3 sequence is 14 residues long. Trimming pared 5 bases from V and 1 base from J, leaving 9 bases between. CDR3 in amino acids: CASSSGHSNQPQHF. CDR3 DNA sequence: TGTGCCAGCAGTTCGGGACACAGCAATCAGCCCCAGCATTTT.

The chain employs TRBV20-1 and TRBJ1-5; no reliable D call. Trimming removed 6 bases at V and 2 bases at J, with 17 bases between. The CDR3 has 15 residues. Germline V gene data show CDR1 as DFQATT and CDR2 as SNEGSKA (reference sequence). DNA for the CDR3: TGCAGTGCAGATCCACAGAGGGCTGGCAATCAGCCCCAGCATTTT. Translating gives CSADPQRAGNQPQHF.

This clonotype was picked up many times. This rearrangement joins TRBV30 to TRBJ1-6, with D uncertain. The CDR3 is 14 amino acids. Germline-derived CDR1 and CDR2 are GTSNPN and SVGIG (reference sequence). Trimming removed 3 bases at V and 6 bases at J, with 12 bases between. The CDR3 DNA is TGTGCCTGGAGGGGGATGGGGTTTAATTCACCCCTCCACTTT. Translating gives CAWRGMGFNSPLHF.